A single TCR beta chain is shown here with its context. The data stem from a study of OX40 agonist ivuxolimab in advanced cancers. The CDR3 sequence is 14 residues long. J lost 6 bases, V lost 8 bases, and 8 bases had no gene match. Germline lookup yields CDR1 SNHLY and CDR2 FYNNEI. It was autoimmune disease history or systemic immunosuppression that excluded patients. Sequenced by immunoSEQ multiplex PCR; TCRdb stores in-frame clones only, minus some. In the table there are about 38,000 clones, 87% of which are singletons. This specimen consisted of CD4+ or CD8+ T cells sorted from blood, obtained in a trial of the OX40 agonist ivuxolimab. The chain links TRBV2 to TRBJ2-3; TRBD2 matches at 10 bases. This clonotype was sampled from an adult with an advanced solid tumor such as melanoma, head and neck, liver or kidney cancer. The CDR3 sequence is CASCSSGRFDTQYF. In nucleotides, the CDR3 is TGTGCCAGCTGTAGTAGCGGGAGGTTTGATACGCAGTATTTT.